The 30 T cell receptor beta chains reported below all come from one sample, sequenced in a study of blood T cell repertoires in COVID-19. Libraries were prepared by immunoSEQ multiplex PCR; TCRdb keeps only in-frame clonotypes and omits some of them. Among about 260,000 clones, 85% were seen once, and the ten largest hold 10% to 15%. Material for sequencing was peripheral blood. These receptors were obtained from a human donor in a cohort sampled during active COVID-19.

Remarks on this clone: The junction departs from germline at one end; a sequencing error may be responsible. CDR3 coding DNA: TGCAGTGCTAGTAACAGGGAAGAGTCCCAGTACTTC. It is translated as CSASNREESQYF. This chain links TRBV20-1 with TRBJ2-5; D perhaps matches TRBD1 (6 bases). Per the germline V gene, CDR1 is DFQATT and CDR2 is SNEGSKA (reference sequence). The CDR3 runs to 12 residues.

The CDR3 nucleotides read TGTGCCAGCAGCCCCCTCGGGGGGGCAGAGACCCAGTACTTC. Translation gives CASSPLGGAETQYF. This chain connects TRBV3-1 (or the pseudogene TRBV3-2) to TRBJ2-5, with 8 bases fitting TRBD2. CDR1 LGHDT and CDR2 YNNKEL come from the germline V gene (reference sequence). J gave up 4 bases and V 4 bases, and 5 bases lay outside the gene matches. This CDR3 comprises 14 residues.

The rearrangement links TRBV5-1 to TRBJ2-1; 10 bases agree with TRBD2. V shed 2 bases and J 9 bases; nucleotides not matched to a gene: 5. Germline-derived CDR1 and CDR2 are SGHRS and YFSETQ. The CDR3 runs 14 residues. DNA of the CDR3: TGCGCCAGCAGCTTTCTTACTAGCGGGATTGAGCAGTTCTTC. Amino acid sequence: CASSFLTSGIEQFF.

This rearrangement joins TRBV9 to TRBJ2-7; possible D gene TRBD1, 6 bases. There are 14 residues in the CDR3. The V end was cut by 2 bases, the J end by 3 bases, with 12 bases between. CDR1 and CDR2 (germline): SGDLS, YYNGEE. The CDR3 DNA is TGTGCCAGCAGCGTGGGCCAGGGGAACTACGAGCAGTACTTC. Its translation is CASSVGQGNYEQYF.

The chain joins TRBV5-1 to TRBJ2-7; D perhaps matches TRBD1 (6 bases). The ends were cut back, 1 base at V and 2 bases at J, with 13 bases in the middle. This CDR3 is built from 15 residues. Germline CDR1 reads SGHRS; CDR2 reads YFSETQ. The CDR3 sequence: CASSLLTTGTYEQYF. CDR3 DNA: TGCGCCAGCAGCTTGTTAACAACAGGGACCTACGAGCAGTACTTC.

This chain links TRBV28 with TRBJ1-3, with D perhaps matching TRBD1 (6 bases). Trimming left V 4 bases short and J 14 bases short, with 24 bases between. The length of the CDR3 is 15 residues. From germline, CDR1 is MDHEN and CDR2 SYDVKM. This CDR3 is CASSSRHRGGTVLYF. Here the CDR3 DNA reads TGTGCCAGCAGTTCCCGACATAGGGGGGGCACGGTTCTATATTTT.

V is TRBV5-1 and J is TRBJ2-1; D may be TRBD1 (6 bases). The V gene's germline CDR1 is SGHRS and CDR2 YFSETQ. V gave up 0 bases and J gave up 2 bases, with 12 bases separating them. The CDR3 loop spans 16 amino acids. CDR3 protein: CASSLGPGGTYNEQFF. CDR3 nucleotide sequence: TGCGCCAGCAGCTTGGGTCCTGGGGGCACCTACAATGAGCAGTTCTTC.

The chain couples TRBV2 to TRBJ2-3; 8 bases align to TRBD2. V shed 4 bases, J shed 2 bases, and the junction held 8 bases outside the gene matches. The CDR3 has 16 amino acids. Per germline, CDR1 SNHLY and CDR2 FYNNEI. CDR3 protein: CASSVREGYLTDTQYF. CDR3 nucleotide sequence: TGTGCCAGCAGTGTCCGGGAGGGCTATCTCACAGATACGCAGTATTTT.

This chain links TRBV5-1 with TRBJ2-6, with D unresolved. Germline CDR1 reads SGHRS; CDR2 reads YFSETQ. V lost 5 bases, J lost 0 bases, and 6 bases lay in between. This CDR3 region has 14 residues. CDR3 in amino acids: CASSSGSGANVLTF. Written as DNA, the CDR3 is TGCGCCAGCAGTTCCGGCTCTGGGGCCAACGTCCTGACTTTC.

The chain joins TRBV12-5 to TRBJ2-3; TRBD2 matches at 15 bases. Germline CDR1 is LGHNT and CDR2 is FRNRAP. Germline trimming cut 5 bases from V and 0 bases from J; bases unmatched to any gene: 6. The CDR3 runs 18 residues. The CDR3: CASGPGTSGRQSTDTQYF. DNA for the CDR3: TGTGCTAGTGGTCCCGGGACTAGCGGGAGGCAAAGCACAGATACGCAGTATTTT. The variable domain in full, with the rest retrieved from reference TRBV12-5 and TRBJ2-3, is DARVTQTPRHKVTEMGQEVTMRCQPILGHNTVFWYRQTMMQGLELLAYFRNRAPLDDSGMPKDRFSAEMPDATLATLKIQPSEPRDSAVYFCASGPGTSGRQSTDTQYFGPGTRLTVL.

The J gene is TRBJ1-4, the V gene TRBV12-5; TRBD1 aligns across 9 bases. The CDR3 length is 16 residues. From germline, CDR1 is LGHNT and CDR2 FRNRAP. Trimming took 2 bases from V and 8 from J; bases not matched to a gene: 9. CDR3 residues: CASGLRLGTGREKLFF. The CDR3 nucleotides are TGTGCTAGTGGTTTGAGGTTAGGGACAGGGCGAGAAAAACTGTTTTTT.

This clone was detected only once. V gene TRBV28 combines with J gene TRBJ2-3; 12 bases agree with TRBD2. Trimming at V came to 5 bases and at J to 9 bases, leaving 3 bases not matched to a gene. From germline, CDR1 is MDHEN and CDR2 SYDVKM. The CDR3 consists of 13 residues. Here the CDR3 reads CASSPTSGRTQYF. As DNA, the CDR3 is TGTGCCAGCAGTCCAACTAGCGGGAGGACGCAGTATTTT.

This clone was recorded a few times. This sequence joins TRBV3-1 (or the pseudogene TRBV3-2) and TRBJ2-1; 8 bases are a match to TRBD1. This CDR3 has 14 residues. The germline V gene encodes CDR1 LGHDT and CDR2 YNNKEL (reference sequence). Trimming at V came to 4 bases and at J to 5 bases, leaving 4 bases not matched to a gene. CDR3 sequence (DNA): TGTGCCAGCAGCCGAATGACAGGGGACAATGAGCAGTTCTTC. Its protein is CASSRMTGDNEQFF.

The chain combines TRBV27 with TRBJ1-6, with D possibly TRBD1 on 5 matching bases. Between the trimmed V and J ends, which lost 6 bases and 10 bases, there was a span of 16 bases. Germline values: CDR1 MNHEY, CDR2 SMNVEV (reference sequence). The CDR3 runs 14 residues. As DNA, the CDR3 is TGTGCCAGCAGATCAGGGCCAGGGTGGTCACCCCTCCACTTT. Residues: CASRSGPGWSPLHF.

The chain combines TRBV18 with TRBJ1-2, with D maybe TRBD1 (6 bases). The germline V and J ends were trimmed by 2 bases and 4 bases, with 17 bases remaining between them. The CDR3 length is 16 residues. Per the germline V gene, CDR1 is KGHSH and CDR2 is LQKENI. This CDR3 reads CASSPLDSPLAYGYTF. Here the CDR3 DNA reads TGTGCCAGCTCACCATTGGACAGCCCTTTGGCCTATGGCTACACCTTC. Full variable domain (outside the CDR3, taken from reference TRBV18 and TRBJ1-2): NAGVMQNPRHLVRRRGQEARLRCSPMKGHSHVYWYRQLPEEGLKFMVYLQKENIIDESGMPKERFSAEFPKEGPSILRIQQVVRGDSAAYFCASSPLDSPLAYGYTFGSGTRLTVV.

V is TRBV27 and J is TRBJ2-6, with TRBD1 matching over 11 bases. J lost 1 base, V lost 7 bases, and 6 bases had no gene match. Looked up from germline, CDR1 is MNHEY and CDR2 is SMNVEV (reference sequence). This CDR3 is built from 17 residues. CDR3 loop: CASTRGQGVSGANVLTF. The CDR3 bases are TGTGCCAGCACAAGGGGACAGGGGGTGTCTGGGGCCAACGTCCTGACTTTC. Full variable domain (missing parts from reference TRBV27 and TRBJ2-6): EAQVTQNPRYLITVTGKKLTVTCSQNMNHEYMSWYRQDPGLGLRQIYYSMNVEVTDKGDVPEGYKVSRKEKRNFPLILESPSPNQTSLYFCASTRGQGVSGANVLTFGAGSRLTVL.

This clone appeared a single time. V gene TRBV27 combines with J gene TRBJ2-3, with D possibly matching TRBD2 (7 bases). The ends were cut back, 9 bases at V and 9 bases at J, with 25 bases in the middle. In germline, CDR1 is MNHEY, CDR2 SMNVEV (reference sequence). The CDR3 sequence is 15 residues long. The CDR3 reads CASKEGGGLRWTQYF. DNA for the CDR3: TGTGCCAGTAAAGAGGGGGGGGGTCTAAGGTGGACGCAGTATTTT.

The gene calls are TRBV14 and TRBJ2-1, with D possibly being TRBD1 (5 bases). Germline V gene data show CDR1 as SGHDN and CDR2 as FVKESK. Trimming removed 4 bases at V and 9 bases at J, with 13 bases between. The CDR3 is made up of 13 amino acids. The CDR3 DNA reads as TGTGCCAGCAGCCCGACGCTAGGGGTTGAGCAGTTCTTC. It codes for CASSPTLGVEQFF.

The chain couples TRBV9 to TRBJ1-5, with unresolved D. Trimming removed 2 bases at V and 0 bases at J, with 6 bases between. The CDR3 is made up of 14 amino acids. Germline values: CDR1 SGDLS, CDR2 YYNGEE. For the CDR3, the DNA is TGTGCCAGCAGCGTCGGTGGTAGCAATCAGCCCCAGCATTTT. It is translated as CASSVGGSNQPQHF.

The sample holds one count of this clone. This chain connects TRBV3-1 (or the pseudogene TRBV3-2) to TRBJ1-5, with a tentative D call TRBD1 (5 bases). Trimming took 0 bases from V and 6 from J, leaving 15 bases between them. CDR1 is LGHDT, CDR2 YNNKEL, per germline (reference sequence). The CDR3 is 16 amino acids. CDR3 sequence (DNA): TGTGCCAGCAGCCAAGATAAAAGTGCGGGGGTTCAGCCCCAGCATTTT. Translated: CASSQDKSAGVQPQHF.

The CDR3 nucleotides are TGCGCCAGCAGCTCTACAGGGGGCTATGAAAAACTGTTTTTT. The encoded protein is CASSSTGGYEKLFF. V gene TRBV5-1 combines with J gene TRBJ1-4, with 9 bases lining up with TRBD1. CDR1 SGHRS and CDR2 YFSETQ come from the germline V gene. V shed 3 bases and J 6 bases; nucleotides not matched to a gene: 3. This CDR3 comprises 14 residues. The entire variable domain, with the rest obtained from reference TRBV5-1 and TRBJ1-4, is as follows: KAGVTQTPRYLIKTRGQQVTLSCSPISGHRSVSWYQQTPGQGLQFLFEYFSETQRNKGNFPGRFSGRQFSNSRSEMNVSTLELGDSALYLCASSSTGGYEKLFFGSGTQLSVL.

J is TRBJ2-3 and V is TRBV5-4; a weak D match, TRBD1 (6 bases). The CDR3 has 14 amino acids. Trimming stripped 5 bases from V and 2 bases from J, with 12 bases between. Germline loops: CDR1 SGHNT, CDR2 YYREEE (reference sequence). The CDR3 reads CASRHDRYTDTQYF. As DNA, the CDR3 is TGTGCCAGCAGGCACGACAGGTACACAGATACGCAGTATTTT.

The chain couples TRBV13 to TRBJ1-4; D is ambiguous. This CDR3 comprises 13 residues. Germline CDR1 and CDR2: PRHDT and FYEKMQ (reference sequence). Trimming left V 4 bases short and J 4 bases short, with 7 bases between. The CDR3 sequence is CASSSSLNEKLFF. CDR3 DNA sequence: TGTGCCAGCAGCTCGTCTCTTAATGAAAAACTGTTTTTT.

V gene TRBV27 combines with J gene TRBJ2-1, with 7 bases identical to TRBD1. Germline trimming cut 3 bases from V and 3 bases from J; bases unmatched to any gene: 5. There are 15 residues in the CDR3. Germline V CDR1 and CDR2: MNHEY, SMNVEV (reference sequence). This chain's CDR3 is CASSFSRDSYNEQFF. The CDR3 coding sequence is TGTGCCAGCAGTTTCAGCCGGGACAGCTACAATGAGCAGTTCTTC.

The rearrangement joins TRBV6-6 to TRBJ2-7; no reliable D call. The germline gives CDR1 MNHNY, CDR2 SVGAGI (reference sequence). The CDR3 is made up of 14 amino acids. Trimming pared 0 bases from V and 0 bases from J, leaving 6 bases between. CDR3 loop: CASSYSTYSYEQYF. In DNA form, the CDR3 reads TGTGCCAGCAGTTACTCGACATACTCCTACGAGCAGTACTTC.

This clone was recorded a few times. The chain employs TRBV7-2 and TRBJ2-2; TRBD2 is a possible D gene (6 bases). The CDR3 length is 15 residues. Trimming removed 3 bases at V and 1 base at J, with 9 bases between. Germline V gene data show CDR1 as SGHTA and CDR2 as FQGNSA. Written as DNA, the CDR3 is TGTGCCAGCAGCTTCCAGCGGGTGAACACCGGGGAGCTGTTTTTT. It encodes CASSFQRVNTGELFF. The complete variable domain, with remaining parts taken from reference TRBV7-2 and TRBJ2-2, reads GAGVSQSPSNKVTEKGKDVELRCDPISGHTALYWYRQSLGQGLEFLIYFQGNSAPDKSGLPSDRFSAERTGGSVSTLTIQRTQQEDSAVYLCASSFQRVNTGELFFGEGSRLTVL.

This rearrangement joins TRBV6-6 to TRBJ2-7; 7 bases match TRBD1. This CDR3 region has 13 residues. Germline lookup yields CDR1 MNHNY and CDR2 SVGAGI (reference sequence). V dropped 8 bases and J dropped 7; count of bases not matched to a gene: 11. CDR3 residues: CASCVDRVVEQYF. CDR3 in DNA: TGTGCCAGCTGTGTCGACAGGGTGGTAGAGCAGTACTTC.

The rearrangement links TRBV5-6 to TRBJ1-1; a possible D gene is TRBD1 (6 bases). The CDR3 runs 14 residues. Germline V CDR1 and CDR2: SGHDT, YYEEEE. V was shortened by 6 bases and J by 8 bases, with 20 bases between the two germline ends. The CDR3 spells CASNTKNRVGEAFF. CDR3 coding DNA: TGTGCCAGCAATACTAAAAACAGGGTTGGAGAAGCTTTCTTT. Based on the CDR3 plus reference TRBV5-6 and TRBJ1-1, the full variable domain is DAGVTQSPTHLIKTRGQQVTLRCSPKSGHDTVSWYQQALGQGPQFIFQYYEEEERQRGNFPDRFSGHQFPNYSSELNVNALLLGDSALYLCASNTKNRVGEAFFGQGTRLTVV.

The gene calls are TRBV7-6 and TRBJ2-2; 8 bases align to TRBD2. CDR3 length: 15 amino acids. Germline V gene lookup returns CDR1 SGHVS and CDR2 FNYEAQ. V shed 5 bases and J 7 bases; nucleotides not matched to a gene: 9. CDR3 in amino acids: CASSLSGSGVGELFF. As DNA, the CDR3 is TGTGCCAGCAGCCTGAGCGGGAGTGGCGTCGGGGAGCTGTTTTTT. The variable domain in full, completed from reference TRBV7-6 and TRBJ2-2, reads GAGVSQSPRYKVTKRGQDVALRCDPISGHVSLYWYRQALGQGPEFLTYFNYEAQQDKSGLPNDRFSAERPEGSISTLTIQRTEQRDSAMYRCASSLSGSGVGELFFGEGSRLTVL.

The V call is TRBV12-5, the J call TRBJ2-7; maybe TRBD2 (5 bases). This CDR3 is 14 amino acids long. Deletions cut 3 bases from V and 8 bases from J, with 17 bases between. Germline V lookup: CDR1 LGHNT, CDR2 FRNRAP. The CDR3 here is CASGLPNATTKQYF. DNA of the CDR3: TGTGCTAGTGGTTTACCTAACGCGACTACGAAGCAGTACTTC.